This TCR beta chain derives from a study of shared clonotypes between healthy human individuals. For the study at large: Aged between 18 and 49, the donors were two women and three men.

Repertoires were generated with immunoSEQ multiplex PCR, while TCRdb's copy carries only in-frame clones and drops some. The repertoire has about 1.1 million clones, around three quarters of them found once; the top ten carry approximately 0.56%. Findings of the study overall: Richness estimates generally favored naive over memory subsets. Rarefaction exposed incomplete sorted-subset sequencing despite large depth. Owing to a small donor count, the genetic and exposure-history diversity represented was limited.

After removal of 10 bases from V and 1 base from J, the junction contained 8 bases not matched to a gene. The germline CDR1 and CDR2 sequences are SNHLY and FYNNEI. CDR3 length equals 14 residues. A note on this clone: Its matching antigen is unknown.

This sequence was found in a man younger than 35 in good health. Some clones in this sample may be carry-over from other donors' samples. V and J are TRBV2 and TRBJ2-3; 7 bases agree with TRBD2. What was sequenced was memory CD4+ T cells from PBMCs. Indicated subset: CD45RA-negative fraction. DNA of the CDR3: TGTGCCACGAAGGATGGACTAGGCACAGATACGCAGTATTTT. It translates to CATKDGLGTDTQYF.